The entry below gives a single T cell receptor (beta chain) sequence along with its context. Its cognate antigen has yet to be identified. Base qualities were left out, and no much larger clone turns up one base away. These data come from a study of PD-L1 blockade in urothelial cancer (dated by TCRdb to about 2017). Turning to the overall study: Every patient began therapy around 2014 and was given atezolizumab 1,200 mg intravenously every 3 weeks. About 90% of the 29 patients were males with bladder-origin urothelial cancer, and about 60% of the 29 reported a prior smoking history. An ECOG performance status of 0 or 1 was recorded for the patients, and 0 to 3 prior chemotherapy regimens had been received by the patients. Blood samples were analyzed 3 weeks after the start of treatment (second dose) and 6 weeks after the start of treatment. Blood samples gave a median of approximately 150,000 T cells and some 83,000 unique TCRs, with a median clonality of around 0.074. The study was an exploratory multi-omic analysis of somatic, immune and clinical correlates of response to PD-L1 blockade with atezolizumab in urothelial cancer. Pretreatment tumor samples, along with matched peripheral blood collected serially before and after atezolizumab treatment, underwent TCR sequencing. Durable clinical benefit was defined as progression-free survival longer than 6 months, and TCR features were also tested against progression-free and overall survival. In the same patients who had TCR sequencing, pretreatment tumors also underwent whole exome sequencing and RNA sequencing. Eight or nine patients reached durable clinical benefit, while 20 patients did not. Pretreatment blood TCR-seq was available for about 27 patients, at least one posttreatment blood collection was obtained for around 24 patients, and tumor TCR-seq was available for around 24 patients.

The cohort included roughly 30 patients with locally advanced or metastatic urothelial carcinoma who were treated at Memorial Sloan Kettering on a trial protocol. Peripheral blood mononuclear cells were collected pretreatment and during treatment, at between 1 and 8 total time points per patient. The Qiagen DNeasy Blood extraction kit was used to purify genomic DNA from total PBMCs and from tumor samples. PBMCs were collected pretreatment and during treatment, and were isolated and stored as previously described. V ends up 5 bases short and J 3 bases short, with an unmatched junction base count of 9. CDR1 and CDR2 were assigned from the germline V gene as SGHRS and YFSETQ. The CDR3 spans 16 residues, from the cysteine through the phenylalanine. The DNA shown is the 48-base CDR3, in frame from base 1. Here is what the overall study found, with its caveats: Patients with durable benefit showed greater expansion of tumor-associated TCR clones in peripheral blood 3 weeks after starting treatment (n ≈ 22, p = 0.022). Small sample size (n ≈ 29) and many exploratory analyses mean the results are intended to be hypothesis-generating. Improved progression-free and overall survival was found to be associated with pretreatment peripheral blood TCR clonality below the median.

Synthetic TCR analog templates were spiked into each PCR so that absolute template abundance could be estimated from read counts. Using the immunoSEQ assay, TCRbeta CDR3 regions were amplified from genomic DNA with bias-controlled V and J gene primers. Sequencing of rearranged TCRbeta segments was done at approximately 20X coverage. The authors' pipeline ran thus. Sequencing errors were corrected by clustering and CDR3s were annotated against IMGT to assign V, D and J genes. Only productive TCRbeta rearrangements were used in downstream analyses, excluding out-of-frame or stop-codon sequences. To compute clonality, Shannon entropy was normalized by the log of the number of unique productive sequences and then subtracted from one. Fisher's exact test with Benjamini-Hochberg correction, at a threshold of adjusted p below 0.01, was used to find clones that differed between time points or between blood and tumor. The immuneACCESS repertoire file appears here via TCRdb, limited to in-frame rearrangements. These files lack a portion of the clones; in checked studies, under half of the deficit traces to unresolved V genes, and the cause of the others is not known. From that table come the V and J calls and clone size; the DNA was used to work out D and trimming. Counted in this sample were 44,000 or so clones; about 91% of them appeared once. 3.5% to 5% of the sample rests with the top ten.

Source: PBMCs, taken around atezolizumab (anti-PD-L1) treatment. The V gene is TRBV5-1 and the J gene is TRBJ2-3; 10 of the junction bases match TRBD2. This receptor was taken from an elderly man with urothelial cancer. The DNA sequence reads TGCGCCAGCAGGTTTCCTAGCGGGAGCTTTACAGATACGCAGTATTTT. Its product reads: CASRFPSGSFTDTQYF.